Detailed here is one T cell receptor beta chain. Germline assignment: CDR1 MDHEN and CDR2 SYDVKM. V gave up 4 bases and J gave up 0 bases; unmatched junction bases: 22. This CDR3 region has 23 residues. These data come from a study of blood T cell repertoires in COVID-19. Study summary: Material from acute and convalescent COVID-19 was sourced from the United States, Italy and Spain. PBMCs, B-cell-depleted T cells, or T cells were the source of the cDNA or gDNA that made up the material.

Original handling: Researchers report that nucleated cell counts were estimated from reference gene primer amplification. Only in-frame clones appear in the TCRdb table, and some are missing; sequencing was by immunoSEQ multiplex PCR. The DNA gave D and trimming, while V, J and clone size come from that table. The repertoire consists of over 90,000 clones, with approximately 86% occurring once and the leading ten covering around 1.6%. The receptor's source is a man of 80 years or more with acute or convalescent COVID-19. The rearrangement links TRBV28 to TRBJ1-5; TRBD1 agrees at 12 bases. The source material was peripheral blood. The CDR3 protein is CASSSRVPHRDRGQVYSNQPQHF. Here the CDR3 DNA reads TGTGCCAGCAGTTCCCGAGTACCGCACCGGGACAGGGGGCAGGTATATAGCAATCAGCCCCAGCATTTT. Combining the CDR3 with reference TRBV28 and TRBJ1-5 gives the whole variable domain DVKVTQSSRYLVKRTGEKVFLECVQDMDHENMFWYRQDPGLGLRLIYFSYDVKMKEKGDIPEGYSVSREKKERFSLILESASTNQTSMYLCASSSRVPHRDRGQVYSNQPQHFGDGTRLSIL.